This T cell receptor beta chain appears in the sequencing data of a study of beta chain features in type 1 diabetes. Study-level points and caveats: At VDJ recombination sites, type 1 diabetes patients had fewer insertions and more deleted nucleotides. Within each of all four CD4+ subsets, Type 1 diabetes patients had TCRB CDR3s that were moderately but significantly shorter.

The investigators reverse transcribed all of the isolated RNA, so they sequenced expressed TCRB transcripts. The method was immunoSEQ multiplex PCR; TCRdb's version includes in-frame clones alone and lacks a portion of them. The profile shows under 400,000 clones, 14% of them singletons. In this sample, this clone turned up a few times. Its matching antigen is unknown. Heparinised blood was drawn once per donor, averaging approximately 100 mL. CDR1 SGHTA and CDR2 FQGNSA come from the germline V gene. CDR3 length: 16 residues. V lost 0 bases to trimming and J lost 5 bases; unmatched junction nucleotides: 8.

The chain combines TRBV7-2 with TRBJ1-1; 8 bases match TRBD1. Source material: central memory CD4+ T cells from blood. The sequence came from a man aged 25-45 years in good health. The CDR3 loop reads CASSLAYGRGRTEAFF. CDR3 in DNA: TGTGCCAGCAGCTTAGCTTATGGCAGGGGGCGAACTGAAGCTTTCTTT.